In this sample, the clone carrying this TCR beta chain turned up a few times. This entry belongs to a study of blood T cell repertoires in COVID-19. Across the whole study: COVID-19 samples, acute and convalescent, were from the United States, Italy and Spain.

Repertoires were generated with immunoSEQ multiplex PCR, while TCRdb's copy carries only in-frame clones and drops some. The sample has roughly 80,000 clones, around 85% seen once. The TCR was taken from a woman older than 75 with active or convalescent COVID-19. The sequencing sample was made of peripheral blood.

The CDR3 sequence is CASSYSDGYYEQYF. The CDR3 DNA follows: TGTGCCAGTAGCTATTCAGACGGGTACTACGAGCAGTACTTC. V usage is TRBV19 and J usage is TRBJ2-7; D call uncertain. This CDR3 comprises 14 residues. Germline V gene data show CDR1 as LNHDA and CDR2 as SQIVND (reference sequence). V lost 6 bases and J lost 3, with 15 bases in between.